Each of the 10 T cell receptor beta chains below was sequenced from the same sample in a study of tumor-infiltrating lymphocytes in primary liver carcinoma. Taking about 18-30 mg of unsorted bulk tissue, the authors co-extracted RNA and DNA. cDNA specific to TCR beta was made from roughly 500 ng of total RNA, with a constant-region primer employed for priming. ARM-PCR, slightly modified, supplied the TCR beta libraries through three nested multiplex PCR rounds. Two initial PCR rounds of around 10 cycles each paired TRBV1-TRBV30 forward primers with a C-beta reverse primer. A single record per CDR3 protein comes from TCRdb applying MiXCR to the multiplex PCR reads. The sample contains 95,000 to 150,000 distinct CDR3 sequences, under 65% of which appear only once. Sequenced material: liver tumor tissue from sampling region 3. The sample's subset: tumor region T3, left-lateral pole. The source is a woman between 55 and 75 years old with primary liver carcinoma and hepatitis B virus infection.

This clonotype was seen only a few times. The V call is TRBV28, the J call TRBJ1-2; D unresolved. This CDR3 is built from 13 residues. V lost 4 bases and J 5 bases, leaving 11 bases between the germline ends. Germline V gives CDR1 MDHEN, CDR2 SYDVKM. CDR3 sequence: CASSSQRPYGYTF. In DNA, the CDR3 is TGTGCCAGCAGTTCCCAAAGGCCATATGGCTACACCTTC.

This clonotype has a single count. This could be a read error, since a much larger clone is one nucleotide away. The V gene is TRBV6-1, the J gene TRBJ1-5, with 7 positions matching TRBD1. There are 14 residues in the CDR3. Germline V gene data show CDR1 as MNHNS and CDR2 as SASEGT. Losses at the gene ends were 8 bases for V and 2 bases for J; bases not matched to a gene: 6. The DNA for the CDR3 is TGTGCCAGCCTCGAGGGGGCTGGCAATCAGCCCCAGCATTTT. It specifies CASLEGAGNQPQHF.

For this clonotype: An end of the junction differs from the germline gene, which may be a read error. The CDR3 protein is CASRASGMGYEQHF. The CDR3 coding sequence is TGTGCCAGCAGGGCTAGCGGGATGGGCTACGAGCAGCACTTC. The chain joins TRBV6-1 to TRBJ2-7; 9 positions match TRBD2. The CDR3 consists of 14 residues. CDR1 MNHNS and CDR2 SASEGT come from the germline V gene.

This clonotype was seen a single time. It may be a read error: a sequence one base away is much more abundant. V gene TRBV5-6 combines with J gene TRBJ1-4, with D perhaps matching TRBD1 (5 bases). The CDR3 sequence is 14 residues long. Germline V gene sequence: CDR1 SGHDT, CDR2 YYEEEE. CDR3 in amino acids: CASSLVGDDEKLLF. In DNA form, the CDR3 reads TGTGCCAGCAGCTTGGTAGGGGACGATGAAAAACTGCTTTTT.

This clonotype came up a few times. The V and J genes are TRBV28 and TRBJ2-3; D possibly corresponds to TRBD2 (6 bases). This CDR3 contains 15 residues. From germline, CDR1 is MDHEN and CDR2 SYDVKM. V shed 3 bases and J shed 5 bases, with 15 bases lying between them. This CDR3 is CASSFTGEAEDTQYF. CDR3 coding DNA: TGTGCCAGCAGTTTTACGGGAGAGGCAGAAGATACGCAGTATTTT.

This clonotype turned up a few times. This sequence joins TRBV7-3 and TRBJ2-5, with D possibly matching TRBD1 (5 bases). Germline V gives CDR1 SGHTA, CDR2 FQGTGA. Trimming cost V 5 bases and J 5 bases, with 12 bases left between them. CDR3 length: 13 residues. The CDR3 nucleotides read TGTGCCAGCAGCCCCCAGAAGGGGGAGACCCAGTACTTC. Protein: CASSPQKGETQYF.

A few counts support this clonotype. A much bigger clone sits one base away, suggesting this may be a read error. CDR3 in amino acids: CAISYSASSYEQYF. CDR3 DNA: TGTGCCATCAGCTATAGCGCGAGCTCCTACGAGCAGTACTTC. The gene calls are TRBV10-3 and TRBJ2-7, with D possibly matching TRBD2 (5 bases). V was trimmed by 6 bases and J by 0 bases, leaving 12 bases between them. CDR1 and CDR2 from the germline V gene are ENHRY and SYGVKD. CDR3 length: 14 residues.

Remarks on this clonotype: Just one base apart from a much larger clone, this may be a read error. The rearrangement joins TRBV12-3 or TRBV12-4 to TRBJ2-2; D is undetermined. Trimming left V 6 bases short and J 2 bases short, with 4 bases between. CDR3 size: 12 residues. Written as DNA, the CDR3 is TGTGCCAGCAGCCACAACACCGGGGAGCTGTTTTTT. Translating it yields CASSHNTGELFF.

As regards this clonotype: The junction departs from germline at one end; a sequencing error may be responsible. In DNA form, the CDR3 reads TGCAGCGCCCCGGGGCAGATCACCTTATATTTT. This codes for CSAPGQITLYF. The rearrangement uses TRBV29-1 and TRBJ1-3; possibly TRBD1 for D (5 bases). CDR3 length: 11 residues. Per the germline V gene, CDR1 is SQVTM and CDR2 is ANQGSEA.

About this clonotype itself: A junction end diverges from the germline sequence, so it may reflect a read error. This chain joins TRBV6-2 or TRBV6-3 and TRBJ2-7; no clear D gene. Germline lookup yields CDR1 MNHEY and CDR2 SVGEGT. This CDR3 is 17 amino acids long. The chain's CDR3 is CASCYSLRRELSYEQYF. In DNA, the CDR3 is TGTGCCAGCTGTTACTCGTTGCGTCGAGAACTGTCCTACGAGCAGTACTTC.